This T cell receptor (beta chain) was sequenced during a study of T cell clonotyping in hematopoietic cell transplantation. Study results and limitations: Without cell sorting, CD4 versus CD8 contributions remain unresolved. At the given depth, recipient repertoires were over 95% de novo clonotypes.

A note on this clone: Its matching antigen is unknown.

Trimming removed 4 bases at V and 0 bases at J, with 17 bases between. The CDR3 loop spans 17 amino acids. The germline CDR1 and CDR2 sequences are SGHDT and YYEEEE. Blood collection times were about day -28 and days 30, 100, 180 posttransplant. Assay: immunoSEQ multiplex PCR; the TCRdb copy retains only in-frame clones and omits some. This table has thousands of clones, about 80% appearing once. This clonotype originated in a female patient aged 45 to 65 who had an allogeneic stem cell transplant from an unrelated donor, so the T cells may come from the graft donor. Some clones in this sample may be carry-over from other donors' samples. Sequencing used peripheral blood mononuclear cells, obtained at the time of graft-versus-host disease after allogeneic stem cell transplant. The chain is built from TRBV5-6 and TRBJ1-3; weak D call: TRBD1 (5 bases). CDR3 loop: CASSIRGRIISGNTIYF. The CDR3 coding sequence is TGTGCCAGCAGCATAAGGGGACGGATTATCTCTGGAAACACCATATATTTT.